This is a list of T cell receptor beta chains from one sample in a study of blood T cell repertoires in COVID-19. TCRdb keeps only in-frame clones here, not all; method: immunoSEQ multiplex PCR. The data contain under 150,000 clones, around 80% of them singletons. The sequenced sample was peripheral blood. Receptors originate from a man older than 75 with acute or convalescent COVID-19. CDR3s include the opening cysteine and the closing phenylalanine or tryptophan. D genes are given only for firm matches. Some rows have no size entry. The others give once, few or many, or a class for an expanded clone.

J gene: TRBJ1-5; clone size: -; D gene: -; V gene: TRBV27; CDR3 protein: CASSPDNGGQPQHF; CDR3 DNA: TGTGCCAGCAGCCCGGACAACGGCGGACAGCCCCAGCATTTT
J gene: TRBJ2-7; clone size: -; D gene: TRBD1; V gene: TRBV18; CDR3 protein: CASSQGQDGYEQYF; CDR3 DNA: TGTGCCAGCTCACAGGGACAGGACGGCTACGAGCAGTACTTC
J gene: TRBJ2-1; clone size: -; D gene: -; V gene: TRBV6-5; CDR3 protein: CASSYSASSWSEQFF; CDR3 DNA: TGTGCCAGCAGTTACTCGGCTAGTAGTTGGAGTGAGCAGTTCTTC
J gene: TRBJ2-3; clone size: -; D gene: TRBD2; V gene: TRBV18; CDR3 protein: CASSPRQRGVTDTQYF; CDR3 DNA: TGTGCCAGCTCACCACGGCAGCGGGGGGTCACAGATACGCAGTATTTT
J gene: TRBJ1-6; clone size: -; D gene: -; V gene: TRBV5-4; CDR3 protein: CASSLETTYNSPLHF; CDR3 DNA: TGTGCCAGCAGCTTGGAGACAACTTATAATTCACCCCTCCACTTT
J gene: TRBJ1-1; clone size: -; D gene: TRBD1; V gene: TRBV10-3; CDR3 protein: CAISRGTGETEAFF; CDR3 DNA: TGTGCCATCAGCCGAGGGACAGGGGAAACTGAAGCTTTCTTT
J gene: TRBJ2-3; clone size: -; D gene: -; V gene: TRBV29-1; CDR3 protein: CSVERGADTQYF; CDR3 DNA: TGCAGCGTTGAAAGGGGTGCAGATACGCAGTATTTT
J gene: TRBJ2-1; clone size: -; D gene: -; V gene: TRBV4-1; CDR3 protein: CASSQTNFIGVSYNEQFF; CDR3 DNA: TGCGCCAGCAGCCAAACTAATTTTATCGGGGTCTCCTACAATGAGCAGTTCTTC
J gene: TRBJ1-4; clone size: -; D gene: TRBD1; V gene: TRBV7-9; CDR3 protein: CASSLGTVTNEKLFF; CDR3 DNA: TGTGCCAGCAGCTTGGGGACAGTGACTAATGAAAAACTGTTTTTT
J gene: TRBJ2-1; clone size: once; D gene: TRBD2; V gene: TRBV3-1/TRBV3-2; CDR3 protein: CASSQNLAGEDNEQFF; CDR3 DNA: TGTGCCAGCAGCCAAAACCTAGCGGGGGAAGACAATGAGCAGTTCTTC
J gene: TRBJ2-7; clone size: few; D gene: TRBD1; V gene: TRBV5-6; CDR3 protein: CASSTLTGGSWEQYF; CDR3 DNA: TGTGCCAGCAGCACACTGACAGGGGGCTCGTGGGAGCAGTACTTC
J gene: TRBJ1-2; clone size: -; D gene: -; V gene: TRBV5-1; CDR3 protein: CASSYGGGGYTF; CDR3 DNA: TGCGCCAGCAGTTATGGGGGCGGTGGCTACACCTTC
J gene: TRBJ1-5; clone size: -; D gene: -; V gene: TRBV28; CDR3 protein: CASSLGPGRGGPYSNQPQHF; CDR3 DNA: TGTGCCAGCAGTTTAGGCCCTGGGCGGGGGGGCCCCTATAGCAATCAGCCCCAGCATTTT